The TCR beta chain described here comes from a study of OX40 agonist ivuxolimab in advanced cancers. With 1 base clipped from V and 1 base from J, the junction kept 6 bases outside the gene matches. From germline, CDR1 is SGHDN and CDR2 FVKESK. The CDR3 loop spans 18 amino acids. Profiling relied on immunoSEQ multiplex PCR, and the TCRdb table lists in-frame clones only, not all of them. The sample includes about 78,000 clones, more than 75% of them seen just once. This sample comprised CD4+ or CD8+ T cells sorted from blood, obtained in a trial of the OX40 agonist ivuxolimab. This sequence was found in an adult with an advanced solid tumor such as melanoma, head and neck, liver or kidney cancer. The chain employs TRBV14 and TRBJ2-1; 11 positions match TRBD2. CDR3 amino acids: CASSQVGGTSGSYNEQFF. In nucleotides, the CDR3 is TGTGCCAGCAGCCAAGTTGGAGGGACTAGCGGATCCTACAATGAGCAGTTCTTC.